The rows below give T cell receptor beta chains drawn from one sample of a study of neurological immune-mediated disorders. Via MiXCR, TCRdb re-called the 5' RACE reads, giving one row per CDR3 protein. The sample has 50,000 to 75,000 distinct CDR3 sequences, roughly 12% seen once. The material sequenced was PBMCs. These receptors were collected from an older woman with HTLV-1-associated myelopathy (HAM/TSP). Each CDR3 is given without its conserved first and last residue.

CDR3aa | j_gene | v_gene
ASSFRGDYEQY | TRBJ2-7 | TRBV5-1
ASSFTYEQY | TRBJ2-7 | TRBV7-9
ASSYGVAGVTYNEQF | TRBJ2-1 | TRBV11-1
ASSYRAGGGDTQY | TRBJ2-3 | TRBV6-5
ASSRTGPRNEQF | TRBJ2-1 | TRBV5-4
SAPIGGNQPQH | TRBJ1-5 | TRBV20-1
ASSLREDTQY | TRBJ2-3 | TRBV12-3/TRBV12-4
ASSPDRAGQPQH | TRBJ1-5 | TRBV5-1
AISDLAGIYEQY | TRBJ2-7 | TRBV10-3
ASSLVTGIDEQF | TRBJ2-1 | TRBV7-2
ASSREHAKDEAF | TRBJ1-1 | TRBV5-1
ASSPQPEKRHEQF | TRBJ2-1 | TRBV7-2
ASRSGQGATGELF | TRBJ2-2 | TRBV7-3
ATLIRDRLTDTQY | TRBJ2-3 | TRBV12-3/TRBV12-4
ASSVGGTLVYEQY | TRBJ2-7 | TRBV9
SARNGAGVSNEQF | TRBJ2-1 | TRBV20-1
SAFSGTGTGTQY | TRBJ2-5 | TRBV20-1
ASSAQGGRAYEQY | TRBJ2-7 | TRBV28
AISAGGDADTQY | TRBJ2-3 | TRBV10-3
ASSFGVAGYEQY | TRBJ2-7 | TRBV12-3/TRBV12-4
AIRADSGTDTQY | TRBJ2-3 | TRBV10-3
ASSPRTSWDQETQY | TRBJ2-5 | TRBV3-1
ASSLPGRASYEQY | TRBJ2-7 | TRBV5-1
ASSPTLAGSGYT | TRBJ1-2 | TRBV18
SSSPQGAGYNSHLH | TRBJ1-6 | TRBV5-1
ATSELTSGRLF | TRBJ2-1 | TRBV24-1
ASSYPFGGTQY | TRBJ2-3 | TRBV5-5
ASSPNPGAGNTIY | TRBJ1-3 | TRBV12-3/TRBV12-4
ATRPPGQGHNYGYT | TRBJ1-2 | TRBV5-1
ASSLAGTKNIQY | TRBJ2-4 | TRBV5-1
ASSPTEDGHTGELF | TRBJ2-2 | TRBV6-4
ASSLGMNTEAF | TRBJ1-1 | TRBV5-1
ATSRAGTSDNEQF | TRBJ2-1 | TRBV15
ASSLENQPQH | TRBJ1-5 | TRBV12-3/TRBV12-4
ASSQVSGSGGEQF | TRBJ2-1 | TRBV4-1
SAGEVNNEQF | TRBJ2-1 | TRBV20-1
ASIVGTSDYEQY | TRBJ2-7 | TRBV9
ASSLAGLAKNIQY | TRBJ2-4 | TRBV12-3/TRBV12-4
ASSLARGSTNEKLF | TRBJ1-4 | TRBV7-9
ASSQWVQETQY | TRBJ2-5 | TRBV4-1
ASSLEWAGGRNEQF | TRBJ2-1 | TRBV7-2
ASSRVGERGDEQF | TRBJ2-1 | TRBV5-1
ASSLLEGHEQY | TRBJ2-7 | TRBV7-2
ASSQEGVNTGELF | TRBJ2-2 | TRBV4-1
ASSDQQGNEQY | TRBJ2-7 | TRBV25-1